This T cell receptor beta chain was observed in a study of blood T cell repertoires in COVID-19. The data were produced by immunoSEQ multiplex PCR, yet TCRdb's version contains in-frame clones alone and is incomplete. This sample has 140,000 or so clones, with around nine tenths found just once. This clone is a singleton in its sample. The germline V gene encodes CDR1 LGHNT and CDR2 FRNRAP. The CDR3 totals 14 residues. The V end was cut by 5 bases, the J end by 1 base, with 11 bases between. The TCR was taken from a human donor in a cohort sampled during active COVID-19. Specimen: peripheral blood. The chain combines TRBV12-5 with TRBJ1-1, with unresolved D. CDR3 nucleotides: TGTGCTAGTGGTCCCAATCGGGGGAACACTGAAGCTTTCTTT. This sequence encodes CASGPNRGNTEAFF.